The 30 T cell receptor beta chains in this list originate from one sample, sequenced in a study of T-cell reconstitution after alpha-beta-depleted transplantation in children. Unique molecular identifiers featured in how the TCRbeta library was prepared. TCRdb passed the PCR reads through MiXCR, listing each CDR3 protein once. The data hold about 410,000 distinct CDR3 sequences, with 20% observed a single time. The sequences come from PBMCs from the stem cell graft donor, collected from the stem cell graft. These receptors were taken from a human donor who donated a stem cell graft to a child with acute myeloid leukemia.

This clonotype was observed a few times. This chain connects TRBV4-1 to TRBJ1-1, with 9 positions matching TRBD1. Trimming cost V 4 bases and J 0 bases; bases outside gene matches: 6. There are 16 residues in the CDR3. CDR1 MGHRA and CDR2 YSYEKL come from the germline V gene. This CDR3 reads CASSLGQGLMNTEAFF. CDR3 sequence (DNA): TGCGCCAGCAGCCTGGGACAGGGCCTCATGAACACTGAAGCTTTCTTT.

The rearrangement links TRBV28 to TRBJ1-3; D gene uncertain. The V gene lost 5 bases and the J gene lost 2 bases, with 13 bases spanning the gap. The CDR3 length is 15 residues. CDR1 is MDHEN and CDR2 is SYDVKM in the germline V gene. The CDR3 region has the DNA TGTGCCAGCAGTCCCGGGAGTGTAGCTGGAAACACCATATATTTT. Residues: CASSPGSVAGNTIYF.

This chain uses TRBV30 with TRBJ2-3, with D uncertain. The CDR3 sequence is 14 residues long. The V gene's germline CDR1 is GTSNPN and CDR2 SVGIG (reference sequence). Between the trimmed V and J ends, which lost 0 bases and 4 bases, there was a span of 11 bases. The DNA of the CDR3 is TGTGCCTGGAGTGTCGCCAGTCCATCAGATACGCAGTATTTT. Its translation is CAWSVASPSDTQYF.

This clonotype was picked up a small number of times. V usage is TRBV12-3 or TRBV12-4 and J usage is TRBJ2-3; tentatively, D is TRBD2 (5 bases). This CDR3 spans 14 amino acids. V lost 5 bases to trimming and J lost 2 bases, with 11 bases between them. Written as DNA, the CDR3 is TGTGCCAGCAGTCCGGGATATCCCACAGATACGCAGTATTTT. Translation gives CASSPGYPTDTQYF.

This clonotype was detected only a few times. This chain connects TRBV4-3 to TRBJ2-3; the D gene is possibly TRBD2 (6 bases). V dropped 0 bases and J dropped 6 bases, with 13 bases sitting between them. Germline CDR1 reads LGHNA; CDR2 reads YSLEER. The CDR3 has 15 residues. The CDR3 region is CASSQDLAALDTQYF. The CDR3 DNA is TGCGCCAGCAGCCAAGATTTAGCGGCGTTGGATACGCAGTATTTT.

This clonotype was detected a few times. The DNA for the CDR3 is TGTGCCAGCAGCGACCCTTGGGGACTAGAACGTGAGACCCAGTACTTC. Protein sequence: CASSDPWGLERETQYF. The J gene is TRBJ2-5, the V gene TRBV21-1; no DNA check was done on the table's D call, TRBD2. TRBV21-1 constitutes a pseudogene. The CDR3 is 16 amino acids.

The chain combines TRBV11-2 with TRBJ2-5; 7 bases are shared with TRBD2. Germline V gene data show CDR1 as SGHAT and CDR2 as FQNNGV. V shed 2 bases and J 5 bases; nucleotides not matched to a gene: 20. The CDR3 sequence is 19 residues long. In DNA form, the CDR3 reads TGTGCCAGCAGCTTATATGGGGATCGTCAACTAGCGACGTGGGAGACCCAGTACTTC. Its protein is CASSLYGDRQLATWETQYF.

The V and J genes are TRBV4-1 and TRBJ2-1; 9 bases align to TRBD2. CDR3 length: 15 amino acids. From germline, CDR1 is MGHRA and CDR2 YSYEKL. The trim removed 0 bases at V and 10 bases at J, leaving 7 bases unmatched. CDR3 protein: CASSQDSLAGNEQFF. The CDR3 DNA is TGCGCCAGCAGCCAAGATTCCCTAGCGGGAAACGAGCAGTTCTTC.

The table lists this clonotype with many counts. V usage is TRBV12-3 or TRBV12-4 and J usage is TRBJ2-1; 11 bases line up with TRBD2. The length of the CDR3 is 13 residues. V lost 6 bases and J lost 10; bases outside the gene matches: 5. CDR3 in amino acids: CASSDGTSGEQFF. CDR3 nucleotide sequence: TGTGCCAGCAGCGACGGGACTAGCGGAGAGCAGTTCTTC.

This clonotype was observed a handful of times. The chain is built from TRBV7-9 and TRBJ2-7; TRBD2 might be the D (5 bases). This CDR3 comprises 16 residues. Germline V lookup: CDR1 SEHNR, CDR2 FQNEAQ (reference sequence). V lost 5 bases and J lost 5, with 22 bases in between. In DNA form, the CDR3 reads TGTGCCAGCAGCCCGAGAGAGAGGGATAAAGAGAACGAGCAGTACTTC. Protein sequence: CASSPRERDKENEQYF.

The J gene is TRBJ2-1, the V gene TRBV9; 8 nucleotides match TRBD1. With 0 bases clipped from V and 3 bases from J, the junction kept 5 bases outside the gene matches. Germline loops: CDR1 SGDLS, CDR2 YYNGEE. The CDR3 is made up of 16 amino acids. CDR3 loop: CASSVAGGGFYNEQFF. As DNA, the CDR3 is TGTGCCAGCAGCGTAGCAGGGGGCGGCTTCTACAATGAGCAGTTCTTC.

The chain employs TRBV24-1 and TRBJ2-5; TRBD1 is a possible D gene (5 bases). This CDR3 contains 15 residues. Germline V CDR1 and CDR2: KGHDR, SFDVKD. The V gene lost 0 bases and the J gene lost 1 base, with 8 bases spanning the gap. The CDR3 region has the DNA TGTGCCACCAGTGATTTGCAACAGGCCCAAGAGACCCAGTACTTC. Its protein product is CATSDLQQAQETQYF.

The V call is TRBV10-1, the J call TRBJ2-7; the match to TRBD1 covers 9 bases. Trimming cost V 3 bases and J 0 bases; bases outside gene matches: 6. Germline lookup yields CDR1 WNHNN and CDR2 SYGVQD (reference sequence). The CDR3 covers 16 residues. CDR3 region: CASSDPRTGDSYEQYF. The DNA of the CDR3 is TGCGCCAGCAGTGACCCCCGGACAGGGGACTCCTACGAGCAGTACTTC.

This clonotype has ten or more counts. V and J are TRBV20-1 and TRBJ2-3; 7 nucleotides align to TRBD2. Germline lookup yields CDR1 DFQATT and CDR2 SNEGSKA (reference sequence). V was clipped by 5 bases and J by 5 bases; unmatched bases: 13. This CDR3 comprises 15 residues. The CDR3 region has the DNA TGCAGTGCTGGGAAACCGGGACCTAGCGGAGATACGCAGTATTTT. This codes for CSAGKPGPSGDTQYF.

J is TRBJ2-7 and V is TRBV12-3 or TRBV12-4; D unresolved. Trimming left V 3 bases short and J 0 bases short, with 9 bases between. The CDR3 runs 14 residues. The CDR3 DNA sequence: TGTGCCAGCAGTTTTGTTAGAAGCTCCTACGAGCAGTACTTC. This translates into CASSFVRSSYEQYF.

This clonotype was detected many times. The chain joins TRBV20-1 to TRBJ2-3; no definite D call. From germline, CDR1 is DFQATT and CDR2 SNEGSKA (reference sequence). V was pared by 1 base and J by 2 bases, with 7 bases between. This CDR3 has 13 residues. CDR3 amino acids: CSARGANTDTQYF. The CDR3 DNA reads TGCAGTGCTAGAGGGGCGAACACAGATACGCAGTATTTT.

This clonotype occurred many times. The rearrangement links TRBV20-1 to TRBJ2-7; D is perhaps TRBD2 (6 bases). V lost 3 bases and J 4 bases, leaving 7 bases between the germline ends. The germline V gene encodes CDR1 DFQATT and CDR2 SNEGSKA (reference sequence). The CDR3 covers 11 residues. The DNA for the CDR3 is TGCAGTGCTAGCGGGAGTTACGAGCAGTACTTC. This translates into CSASGSYEQYF.

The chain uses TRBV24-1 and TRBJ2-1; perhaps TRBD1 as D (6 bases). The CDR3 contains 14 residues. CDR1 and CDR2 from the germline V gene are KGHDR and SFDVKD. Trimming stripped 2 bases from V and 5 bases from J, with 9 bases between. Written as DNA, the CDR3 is TGTGCCACCAGTGATTATACAGGGCACAATGAGCAGTTCTTC. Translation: CATSDYTGHNEQFF.

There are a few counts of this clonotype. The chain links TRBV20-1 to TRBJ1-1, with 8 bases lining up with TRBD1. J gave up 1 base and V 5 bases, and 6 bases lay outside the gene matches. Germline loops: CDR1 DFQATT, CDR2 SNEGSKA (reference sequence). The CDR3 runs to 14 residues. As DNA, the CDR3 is TGCAGTGCTGAGACAGGGGTGGAGAACACTGAAGCTTTCTTT. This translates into CSAETGVENTEAFF.

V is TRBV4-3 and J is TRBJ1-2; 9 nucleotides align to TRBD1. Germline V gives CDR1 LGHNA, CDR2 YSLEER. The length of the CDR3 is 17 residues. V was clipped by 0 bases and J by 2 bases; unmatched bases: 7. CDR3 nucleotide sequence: TGCGCCAGCAGCCAAGATAGAGGGACAGGGACCAACTATGGCTACACCTTC. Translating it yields CASSQDRGTGTNYGYTF.

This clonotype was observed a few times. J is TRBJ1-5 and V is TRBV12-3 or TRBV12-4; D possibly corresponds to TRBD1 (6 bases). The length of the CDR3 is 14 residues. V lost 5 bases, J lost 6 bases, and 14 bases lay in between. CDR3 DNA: TGTGCCAGCAGTCTAGGACAGTTCAGTCAGCCCCAGCATTTT. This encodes CASSLGQFSQPQHF.

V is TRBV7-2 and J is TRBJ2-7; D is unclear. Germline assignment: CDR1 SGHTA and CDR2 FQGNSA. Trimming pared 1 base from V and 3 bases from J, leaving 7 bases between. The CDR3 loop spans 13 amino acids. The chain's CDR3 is CASSLDAVYEQYF. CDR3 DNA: TGTGCCAGCAGCTTAGATGCTGTCTACGAGCAGTACTTC.

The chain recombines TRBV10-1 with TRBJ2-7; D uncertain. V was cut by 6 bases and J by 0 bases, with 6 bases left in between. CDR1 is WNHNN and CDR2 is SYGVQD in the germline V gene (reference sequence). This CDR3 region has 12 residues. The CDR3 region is CASRIVSYEQYF. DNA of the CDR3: TGCGCCAGCAGAATTGTCTCCTACGAGCAGTACTTC.

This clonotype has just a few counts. CDR3 DNA: TGTGCCAGCAGCTTAAATTGGGGGACAAAGAACACTGAAGCTTTCTTT. Encoded protein: CASSLNWGTKNTEAFF. The genes are TRBV7-2 and TRBJ1-1, with D maybe TRBD1 (6 bases). CDR1 SGHTA and CDR2 FQGNSA come from the germline V gene. V was clipped by 2 bases and J by 1 base, with 14 bases between them. The CDR3 runs 16 residues.

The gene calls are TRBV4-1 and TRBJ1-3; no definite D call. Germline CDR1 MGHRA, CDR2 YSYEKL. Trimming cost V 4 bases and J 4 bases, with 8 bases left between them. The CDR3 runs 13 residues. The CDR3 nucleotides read TGCGCCAGCAGCCCCCCGGGAGGAAACACCATATATTTT. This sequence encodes CASSPPGGNTIYF.

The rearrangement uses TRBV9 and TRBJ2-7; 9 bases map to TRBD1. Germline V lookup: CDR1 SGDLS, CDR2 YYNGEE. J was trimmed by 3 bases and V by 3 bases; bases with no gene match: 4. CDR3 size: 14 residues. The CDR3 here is CASSAGQGNYEQYF. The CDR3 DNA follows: TGTGCCAGCAGCGCGGGACAGGGAAACTACGAGCAGTACTTC.

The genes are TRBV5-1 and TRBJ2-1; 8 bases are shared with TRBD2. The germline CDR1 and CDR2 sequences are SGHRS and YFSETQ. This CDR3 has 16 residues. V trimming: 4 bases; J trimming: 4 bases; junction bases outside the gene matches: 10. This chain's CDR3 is CASSRQGAGEYNEQFF. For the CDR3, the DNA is TGCGCCAGCAGCCGCCAAGGAGCGGGAGAATACAATGAGCAGTTCTTC.

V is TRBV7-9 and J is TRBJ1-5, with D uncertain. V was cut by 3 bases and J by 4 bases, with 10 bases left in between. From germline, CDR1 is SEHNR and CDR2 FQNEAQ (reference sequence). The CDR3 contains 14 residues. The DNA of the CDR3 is TGTGCCAGCAGCTTCGGGCCCCTTAATCAGCCCCAGCATTTT. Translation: CASSFGPLNQPQHF.

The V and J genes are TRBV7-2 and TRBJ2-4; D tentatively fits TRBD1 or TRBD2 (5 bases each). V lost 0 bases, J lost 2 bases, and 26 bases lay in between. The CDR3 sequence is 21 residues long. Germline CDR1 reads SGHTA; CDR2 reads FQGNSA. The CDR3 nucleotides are TGTGCCAGCAGCTTAGCTGTATATGGGTTTCGGGACCTTCTACCCAAAAACATTCAGTACTTC. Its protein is CASSLAVYGFRDLLPKNIQYF.

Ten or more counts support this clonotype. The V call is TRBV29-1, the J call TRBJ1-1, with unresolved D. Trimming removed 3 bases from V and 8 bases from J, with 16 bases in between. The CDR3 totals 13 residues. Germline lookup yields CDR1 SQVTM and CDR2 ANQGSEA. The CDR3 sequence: CSVEAGYGNEAFF. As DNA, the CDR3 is TGCAGCGTTGAGGCGGGGTACGGGAACGAAGCTTTCTTT.